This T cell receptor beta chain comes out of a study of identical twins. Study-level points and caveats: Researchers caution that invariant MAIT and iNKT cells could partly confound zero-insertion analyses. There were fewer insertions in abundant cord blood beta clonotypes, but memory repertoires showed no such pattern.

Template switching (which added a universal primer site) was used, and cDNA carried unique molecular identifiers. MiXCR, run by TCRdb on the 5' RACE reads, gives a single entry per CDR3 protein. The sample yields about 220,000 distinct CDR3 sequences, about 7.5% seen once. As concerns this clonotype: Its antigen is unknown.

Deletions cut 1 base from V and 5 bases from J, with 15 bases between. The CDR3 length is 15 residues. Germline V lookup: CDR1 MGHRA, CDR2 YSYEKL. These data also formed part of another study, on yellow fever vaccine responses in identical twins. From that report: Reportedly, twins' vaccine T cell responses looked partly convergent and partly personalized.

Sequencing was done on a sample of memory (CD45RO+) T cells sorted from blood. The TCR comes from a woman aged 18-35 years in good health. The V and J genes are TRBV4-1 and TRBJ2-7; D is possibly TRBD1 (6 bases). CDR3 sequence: CASSQVGTKENEQYF. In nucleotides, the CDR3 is TGCGCCAGCAGCCAAGTAGGGACAAAAGAGAACGAGCAGTACTTC.